Sequencing of this T cell receptor (beta chain) was carried out in a study of T cells after yellow fever vaccination. Whole-study findings and limits: A weaker secondary response peaked on day 5, the primary on day 15.

CDR3 size: 17 residues. The germline CDR1 and CDR2 sequences are KGHSH and LQKENI. Trimming removed 1 base at V and 0 bases at J, with 16 bases between. By 5'RACE template switching, TCR cDNA was produced, with a universal primer site and UMIs added in the process. TCRdb called the 5' RACE reads again in MiXCR, with one record for every CDR3 protein. This sample has about 120,000 distinct CDR3 sequences, with about 6.8% found just once. In regard to this clonotype: Its antigen is unknown.

This chain joins TRBV18 and TRBJ2-7; a possible D gene is TRBD2 (6 bases). This clonotype was obtained from a man aged 18 to 29 who received the YFV17D yellow fever vaccine. The sample in question was CD4+ T cells sorted from PBMCs, obtained roughly seven weeks after the first yellow fever vaccination. The CDR3 protein is CASSPRVRDSVSYEQYF. CDR3 DNA: TGTGCCAGCTCACCACGGGTGCGGGATTCGGTCTCCTACGAGCAGTACTTC.